This T cell receptor (beta chain) was identified in a study of early T cells in non-severe SARS-CoV-2 infection. Looking at the study overall: With bulk RNA from unsorted whole blood as input, sequencing yielded unpaired chains.

Separate cDNA molecules each had unique molecular identifiers attached to them. TCRdb processed the 5' RACE reads anew with MiXCR; each CDR3 protein has one entry. The sample contains about 83,000 distinct CDR3 sequences, roughly 13% of which appear only once. CDR1 and CDR2 from the germline V gene are MNHEY and SVGEGT. The CDR3 contains 14 residues. V was shortened by 6 bases and J by 2 bases, with 11 bases between the two germline ends. Regarding the study as a whole: CD4 and private specificities were missed by VDJdb matching, which favored anti-spike CD8 responses.

This clonotype has ten or more counts. Its matching antigen is unknown. The rearrangement joins TRBV6-2 or TRBV6-3 to TRBJ1-3, with a weak D call TRBD1 (5 bases). This receptor was taken from an adult who was a healthcare worker with PCR-confirmed SARS-CoV-2 infection or an uninfected control (not recorded which). Sample: whole blood. CDR3 residues: CASSLTGTGNTIYF. Written as DNA, the CDR3 is TGTGCCAGCAGCCTAACAGGAACTGGAAACACCATATATTTT.